This record looks at one T cell receptor (beta chain) sequence and its context. Antigen specificity is unknown. These data are taken from a study of cytomegalovirus exposure and HLA in healthy donors. This CDR3 spans 14 amino acids. Germline values: CDR1 SGHRS, CDR2 YFSETQ. Trimming took 4 bases from V and 4 from J; bases not matched to a gene: 5. Primers: 60 Vbeta forward and 13 Jbeta reverse. The protocol was immunoSEQ multiplex PCR, while the TCRdb copy is restricted to in-frame clones and leaves out a portion. The table records 100,000 to 150,000 clones, about two thirds of them present only once. General study results and limits: As was reported, the HLA-A and HLA-B alleles of most subjects were accurately predicted from TCR beta sequences.

The sequencing sample was made of PBMCs. The sequence was obtained from a man in his sixties in good health and CMV-seropositive. The rearrangement uses TRBV5-1 and TRBJ2-5, with 9 bases fitting TRBD2. CDR3 residues: CASSTGLARETQYF. The DNA of the CDR3 is TGCGCCAGCAGCACGGGACTAGCTCGAGAGACCCAGTACTTC.